A selection of T cell receptor beta chains follows, all from one sample in a study of cytomegalovirus exposure and HLA in healthy donors. Sequencing used immunoSEQ multiplex PCR; TCRdb keeps in-frame clones, though not all of them. Of 130,000 to 150,000 clones in the sample, 65% to 80% were seen once. Specimen: PBMCs. All receptors derive from a woman in her thirties or forties in good health and CMV-seronegative. Both conserved end residues are part of each CDR3. The D gene is left open where the match is weak. Rows give clone size only sometimes, using once, few, many, or a class for an expanded clone.

v_gene: TRBV11-2
d_gene: NA
abundance: NA
j_gene: TRBJ2-7
CDR3nt: TGTGCCAGCAGCTTATTGAGGTACGAGCAGTACTTC
CDR3aa: CASSLLRYEQYF

v_gene: TRBV15
d_gene: NA
abundance: once
j_gene: TRBJ1-1
CDR3nt: TGTGCCACCAGCCTAGATCCGGGATCTGAAGCTTTCTTT
CDR3aa: CATSLDPGSEAFF

v_gene: TRBV7-8
d_gene: NA
abundance: few
j_gene: TRBJ1-6
CDR3nt: TGTGCCAGCAGCTTACTGGGAGGGGTTGTATATTCACCCCTCCACTTT
CDR3aa: CASSLLGGVVYSPLHF

v_gene: TRBV2
d_gene: NA
abundance: NA
j_gene: TRBJ1-1
CDR3nt: TGTGCCAGCAGTGGTCAGGGCGGGGACACTGAAGCTTTCTTT
CDR3aa: CASSGQGGDTEAFF

v_gene: TRBV5-4
d_gene: TRBD2
abundance: NA
j_gene: TRBJ2-3
CDR3nt: TGTGCCAGCAGCTTGAGTGGACTAGCCCTGAGTGGCACAGATACGCAGTATTTT
CDR3aa: CASSLSGLALSGTDTQYF

v_gene: TRBV13
d_gene: TRBD2
abundance: once
j_gene: TRBJ2-1
CDR3nt: TGTGCCAGCAGCTTATCAGTTTGGGGGGGTAATCCAGCGGGAGGGCGTCGCGATGAGCAGTTCTTC
CDR3aa: CASSLSVWGGNPAGGRRDEQFF

v_gene: TRBV5-1
d_gene: NA
abundance: NA
j_gene: TRBJ1-1
CDR3nt: TGCGCCAGCAGCTCGGACAAGGACACTGAAGCTTTCTTT
CDR3aa: CASSSDKDTEAFF

v_gene: TRBV7-2
d_gene: NA
abundance: NA
j_gene: TRBJ2-1
CDR3nt: TGTGCCAGCAGCTTACAGGGCTCCTACAATGAGCAGTTCTTC
CDR3aa: CASSLQGSYNEQFF

v_gene: TRBV5-4
d_gene: TRBD1
abundance: NA
j_gene: TRBJ2-7
CDR3nt: TGTGCCAGCAGCTCTCAACAGGGGGGATCCTACGAGCAGTACTTC
CDR3aa: CASSSQQGGSYEQYF

v_gene: TRBV7-2
d_gene: TRBD1
abundance: NA
j_gene: TRBJ2-7
CDR3nt: TGTGCCAGCAGCTCGAGACAGGGGGGGGAGCAGTACTTC
CDR3aa: CASSSRQGGEQYF

v_gene: TRBV5-1
d_gene: TRBD1
abundance: NA
j_gene: TRBJ2-1
CDR3nt: TGCGCCAGCAGCAGAGGGGACAGCGGCTCCTACAATGAGCAGTTCTTC
CDR3aa: CASSRGDSGSYNEQFF

v_gene: TRBV2
d_gene: TRBD1
abundance: NA
j_gene: TRBJ1-4
CDR3nt: TGTGCCAGCATCCCCGGGACAGTTGGCGAAAAACTGTTTTTT
CDR3aa: CASIPGTVGEKLFF

v_gene: TRBV6-5
d_gene: NA
abundance: NA
j_gene: TRBJ1-2
CDR3nt: TGTGCCAGCAGACCAGACAGTAACTACGGCTACACCTTC
CDR3aa: CASRPDSNYGYTF

v_gene: TRBV15
d_gene: TRBD1
abundance: NA
j_gene: TRBJ1-1
CDR3nt: TGTGCCACCCGCTCGGATTTCGGGACAGGGTTGAACACTGAAGCTTTCTTT
CDR3aa: CATRSDFGTGLNTEAFF

v_gene: TRBV7-7
d_gene: TRBD2
abundance: NA
j_gene: TRBJ2-7
CDR3nt: TGTGCCAGCAGCCCGACCCTCGGGGGGAACGAGCAGTACTTC
CDR3aa: CASSPTLGGNEQYF

v_gene: TRBV5-6
d_gene: TRBD2
abundance: NA
j_gene: TRBJ2-1
CDR3nt: TGTGCCAGCAGCTTGGTAGGTAGCGGGATCAATGAGCAGTTCTTC
CDR3aa: CASSLVGSGINEQFF

v_gene: TRBV5-1
d_gene: TRBD2
abundance: NA
j_gene: TRBJ2-2
CDR3nt: TGCGCCAGCAGCACAGGACTAGCAGCGAACACCGGGGAGCTGTTTTTT
CDR3aa: CASSTGLAANTGELFF

v_gene: TRBV19
d_gene: NA
abundance: NA
j_gene: TRBJ2-7
CDR3nt: TGTGCCAGTAGTATGTCCAGTGTGTCTCGAACCTACGAGCAGTACTTC
CDR3aa: CASSMSSVSRTYEQYF

v_gene: TRBV6-4
d_gene: NA
abundance: once
j_gene: TRBJ1-1
CDR3nt: TGTGCCAGCAGCCTTGAGGGAGGGAACACTGAAGCTTTCTTT
CDR3aa: CASSLEGGNTEAFF

v_gene: TRBV5-4
d_gene: NA
abundance: NA
j_gene: TRBJ2-1
CDR3nt: TGTGCCAGCAGCTCGTCAGTTGGTTTAGCCGCCGTTGAGCAGTTCTTC
CDR3aa: CASSSSVGLAAVEQFF

v_gene: TRBV4-1
d_gene: NA
abundance: NA
j_gene: TRBJ1-5
CDR3nt: TGCGCCAGCAGCCAAGCGGAGGTGGGGTCCTCACCCCAGCATTTT
CDR3aa: CASSQAEVGSSPQHF

v_gene: TRBV30
d_gene: NA
abundance: NA
j_gene: TRBJ2-3
CDR3nt: TGTGCCTGGAGCCGAGAAGGGGCTGGGGTCACAGATACGCAGTATTTT
CDR3aa: CAWSREGAGVTDTQYF

v_gene: TRBV18
d_gene: TRBD1
abundance: NA
j_gene: TRBJ2-7
CDR3nt: TGTGCCAGCTCACCAAATGCAGGGGGCCGCGAGCAGTACTTC
CDR3aa: CASSPNAGGREQYF

v_gene: TRBV5-6
d_gene: NA
abundance: few
j_gene: TRBJ1-1
CDR3nt: TGTGCCAGCAGCATCAACAGGGACCTCAACACTGAAGCTTTCTTT
CDR3aa: CASSINRDLNTEAFF